The entry that follows covers one T cell receptor beta chain sequence. Its target is unknown. This record comes from a study of cytomegalovirus exposure and HLA in healthy donors. Whole-study results and caveats: Apart from CMV serostatus, no immune exposure information was available. Later on, an analysis tied about 17,000 TCR beta sequences to HLA alleles at 0.05 false discovery rate. As a later analysis showed, a missense DCLRE1C variant was linked to trimming of TCR beta V- and J-genes.

Primers: 60 Vbeta forward and 13 Jbeta reverse. Profiling relied on immunoSEQ multiplex PCR, and the TCRdb table lists in-frame clones only, not all of them. The table has 60,000 to 85,000 clones, roughly 70% seen once. Trimming cost V 1 base and J 2 bases, with 9 bases left between them. The germline gives CDR1 SGHTA, CDR2 FQGNSA. The CDR3 runs to 14 residues. The specimen sequenced was PBMCs. The sequence was collected from a man in his sixties in good health and CMV-seropositive. J is TRBJ2-7 and V is TRBV7-2, with a tentative D call TRBD1 (6 bases). The CDR3 nucleotides are TGTGCCAGCAGCTTAGGGACAGAGCCCTACGAGCAGTACTTC. This translates into CASSLGTEPYEQYF.